Detailed here is one T cell receptor (beta chain). This sample stems from a study of T cell responses to AZD1222 COVID-19 vaccine. Repertoires were generated with immunoSEQ multiplex PCR, while TCRdb's copy carries only in-frame clones and drops some. Of about 130,000 clones listed, around nine tenths are singletons. The germline gives CDR1 MNHNY, CDR2 SVGAGI (reference sequence). The V end lost 2 bases, the J end lost 3 bases, and 7 bases lay between the germline ends. This CDR3 comprises 13 residues. The specimen was peripheral blood, collected on day 0 of AZD1222 vaccination. The chain has TRBV6-6 and TRBJ1-1, with D uncertain. The sequence came from an adult in good health. The CDR3 protein is CASSYLGYTEAFF. Here the CDR3 DNA reads TGTGCCAGCAGTTACCTCGGGTACACTGAAGCTTTCTTT.